Sequencing of this TCR beta chain was carried out in a study of tumor-infiltrating lymphocytes in primary liver carcinoma. Study results and limitations: The top-250-clone fraction was significantly higher in tumors than in blood (p = 0.039).

The CDR3 sequence is 14 residues long. CDR1 and CDR2 (germline): SQVTM, ANQGSEA. V was cut by 6 bases and J by 6 bases, with 20 bases left in between. Starting material of 500 to 600 ng total RNA yielded TCR beta cDNA via a constant-region primer. Slightly modified ARM-PCR with three nested multiplex PCR rounds yielded TCR beta libraries. The opening two PCR rounds, around 11 cycles each, paired TRBV1-TRBV30 forward primers with a C-beta reverse primer. TCRdb used MiXCR to reprocess the multiplex PCR reads, holding one entry per CDR3 protein. The table lists 100,000 or so distinct CDR3 sequences, about four fifths of them singletons, with about 20% in the top ten. This clonotype was recorded a few times. Its antigen is unknown. From unsorted bulk tissue weighing roughly 17-34 mg, DNA and RNA were co-extracted. Chronic HBV infection, untreated so far, was present in the patients.

The rearrangement links TRBV29-1 to TRBJ1-2; tentatively, D is TRBD1 (5 bases). The material sequenced was liver tumor tissue from sampling region 3. Specified subset: tumor region T3, left-lateral pole. The source is a man aged 40-50 years with primary liver carcinoma and hepatitis B virus infection. The DNA for the CDR3 is TGCAGCGTCCTCCCTGACATGGACATTAATGGCTACACCTTC. Translating gives CSVLPDMDINGYTF.